The T cell receptor (beta chain) described here comes from a study of blood T cell repertoires in COVID-19. Method: immunoSEQ multiplex PCR; TCRdb's copy keeps in-frame clones and lacks some. The table shows about 200,000 clones, with more than 70% occurring only once. The V gene's germline CDR1 is KGHSH and CDR2 LQKENI. V trimming: 3 bases; J trimming: 8 bases; junction bases outside the gene matches: 11. The CDR3 covers 16 residues. The receptor was derived from a man aged 40-49 years with acute COVID-19. The sequencing input was PBMCs or T cells enriched from blood (not recorded which). The chain uses TRBV18 and TRBJ1-2; 11 nucleotides line up with TRBD1. The CDR3 DNA is TGTGCCAGCTCACCTTCCCGGGACAGGGGGACGGACGGCTACACCTTC. Its protein product is CASSPSRDRGTDGYTF.